The 3 T cell receptor beta chains reported below all come from one sample, sequenced in a study of T cells in Graves' hyperthyroidism and ophthalmopathy. What was amplified from RNA transcripts were TCR beta CDR3 regions. In the first-round RT-PCR of the TCR CDR3, the HTBI primer set was used. Each CDR3 protein is one row after TCRdb ran MiXCR on the multiplex PCR reads. Among a few hundred thousand distinct CDR3 sequences listed, about 19% were seen once. The specimen sequenced was blood. These receptors were taken from a man aged 50 to 60 with Graves' ophthalmopathy.

This clonotype has only a few counts. V gene TRBV28 combines with J gene TRBJ1-4; TRBD1 matches at 12 bases. CDR1 MDHEN and CDR2 SYDVKM come from the germline V gene. The CDR3 is 13 residues long. The junction had 5 bases not matched to a gene; V was cut back by 11 bases and J by 7 bases. CDR3 loop: CAGGQGALEKLFF. In DNA form, the CDR3 reads TGTGCCGGGGGACAGGGGGCGCTTGAAAAACTGTTTTTT.

This clonotype was seen only a few times. This chain connects TRBV7-3 to TRBJ2-6; D ambiguous. CDR3 size: 17 residues. V gave up 5 bases and J gave up 2 bases, with 16 bases separating them. Germline V gene sequence: CDR1 SGHTA, CDR2 FQGTGA. The CDR3 DNA is TGTGCCAGCAGCCGATACAACCGGGTGGCTGGGGCCAACGTCCTGACTTTC. It specifies CASSRYNRVAGANVLTF.

The V call is TRBV27, the J call TRBJ2-1; no clear D. This CDR3 has 14 amino acids. Germline loops: CDR1 MNHEY, CDR2 SMNVEV (reference sequence). Trimming shortened V by 6 bases and J by 4 bases, and 13 bases separated the two germline ends. The CDR3 DNA is TGTGCCAGCAGCAGTGTGGGCTATTACAATGAGCAGTTCTTC. Its translation is CASSSVGYYNEQFF.